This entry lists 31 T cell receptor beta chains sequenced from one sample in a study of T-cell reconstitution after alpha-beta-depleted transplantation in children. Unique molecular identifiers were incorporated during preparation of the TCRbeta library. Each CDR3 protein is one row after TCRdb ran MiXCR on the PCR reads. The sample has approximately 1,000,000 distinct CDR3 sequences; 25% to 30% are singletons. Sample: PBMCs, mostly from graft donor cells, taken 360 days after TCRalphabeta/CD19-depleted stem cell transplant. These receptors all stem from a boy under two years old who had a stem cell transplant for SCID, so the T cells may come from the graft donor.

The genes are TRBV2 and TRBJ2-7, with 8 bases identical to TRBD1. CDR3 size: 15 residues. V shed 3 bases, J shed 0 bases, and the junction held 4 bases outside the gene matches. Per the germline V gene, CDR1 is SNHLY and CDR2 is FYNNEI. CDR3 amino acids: CASSDPGGRSYEQYF. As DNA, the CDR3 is TGTGCCAGCAGTGATCCAGGGGGCCGCTCCTACGAGCAGTACTTC.

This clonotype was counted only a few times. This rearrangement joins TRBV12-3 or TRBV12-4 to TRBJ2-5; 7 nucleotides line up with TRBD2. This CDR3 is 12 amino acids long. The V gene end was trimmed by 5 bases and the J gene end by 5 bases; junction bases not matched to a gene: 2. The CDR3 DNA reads TGTGCCAGCAGTGGAGCGGGGGAGACCCAGTACTTC. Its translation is CASSGAGETQYF.

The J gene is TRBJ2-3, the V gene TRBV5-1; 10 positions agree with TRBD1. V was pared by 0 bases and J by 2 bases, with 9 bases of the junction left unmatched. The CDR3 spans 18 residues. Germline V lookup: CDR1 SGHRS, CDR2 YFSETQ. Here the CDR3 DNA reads TGCGCCAGCAGCTTGGAGGGACAGGGGCTTTCATTCACAGATACGCAGTATTTT. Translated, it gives CASSLEGQGLSFTDTQYF.

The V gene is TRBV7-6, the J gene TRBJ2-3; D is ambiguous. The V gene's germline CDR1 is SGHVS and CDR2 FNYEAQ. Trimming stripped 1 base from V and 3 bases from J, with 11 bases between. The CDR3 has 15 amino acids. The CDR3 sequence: CASSLVPGQTDTQYF. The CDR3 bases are TGTGCCAGCAGCTTAGTCCCCGGGCAGACAGATACGCAGTATTTT.

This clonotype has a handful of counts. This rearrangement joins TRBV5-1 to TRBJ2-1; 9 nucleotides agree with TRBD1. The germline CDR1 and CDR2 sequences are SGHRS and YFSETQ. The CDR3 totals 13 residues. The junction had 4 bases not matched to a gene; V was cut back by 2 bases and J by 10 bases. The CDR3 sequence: CASSLQGAREQFF. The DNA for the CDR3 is TGCGCCAGCAGCTTACAGGGGGCCCGGGAGCAGTTCTTC.

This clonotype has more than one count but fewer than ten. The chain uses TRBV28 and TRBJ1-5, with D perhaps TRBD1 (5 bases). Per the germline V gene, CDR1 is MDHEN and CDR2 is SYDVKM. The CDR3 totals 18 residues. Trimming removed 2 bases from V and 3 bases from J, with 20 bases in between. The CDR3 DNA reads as TGTGCCAGCAGTTTAGTGGACACCGATGTACCCTCCAATCAGCCCCAGCATTTT. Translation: CASSLVDTDVPSNQPQHF. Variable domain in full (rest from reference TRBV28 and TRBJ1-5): DVKVTQSSRYLVKRTGEKVFLECVQDMDHENMFWYRQDPGLGLRLIYFSYDVKMKEKGDIPEGYSVSREKKERFSLILESASTNQTSMYLCASSLVDTDVPSNQPQHFGDGTRLSIL.

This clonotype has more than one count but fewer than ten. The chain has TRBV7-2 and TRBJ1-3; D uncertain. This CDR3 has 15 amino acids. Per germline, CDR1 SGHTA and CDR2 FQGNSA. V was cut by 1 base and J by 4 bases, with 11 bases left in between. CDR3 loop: CASSLGGVTGNTIYF. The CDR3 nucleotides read TGTGCCAGCAGCTTAGGGGGAGTAACGGGAAACACCATATATTTT. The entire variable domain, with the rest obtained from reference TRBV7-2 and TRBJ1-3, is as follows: GAGVSQSPSNKVTEKGKDVELRCDPISGHTALYWYRQSLGQGLEFLIYFQGNSAPDKSGLPSDRFSAERTGGSVSTLTIQRTQQEDSAVYLCASSLGGVTGNTIYFGEGSWLTVV.

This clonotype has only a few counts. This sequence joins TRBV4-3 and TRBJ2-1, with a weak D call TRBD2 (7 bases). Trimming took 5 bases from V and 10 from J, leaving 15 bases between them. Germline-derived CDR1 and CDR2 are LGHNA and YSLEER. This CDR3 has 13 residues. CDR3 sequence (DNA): TGCGCCAGCAGCTCCCAAGGGGGGGACGAGCAGTTCTTC. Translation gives CASSSQGGDEQFF.

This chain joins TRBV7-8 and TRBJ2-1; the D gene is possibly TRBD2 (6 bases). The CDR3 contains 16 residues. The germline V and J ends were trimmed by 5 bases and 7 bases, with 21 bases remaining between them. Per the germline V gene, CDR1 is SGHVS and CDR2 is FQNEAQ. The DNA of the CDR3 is TGTGCCAGCAGCCGAAGTCGGGGGAAGAATGGGAATGAGCAGTTCTTC. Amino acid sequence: CASSRSRGKNGNEQFF.

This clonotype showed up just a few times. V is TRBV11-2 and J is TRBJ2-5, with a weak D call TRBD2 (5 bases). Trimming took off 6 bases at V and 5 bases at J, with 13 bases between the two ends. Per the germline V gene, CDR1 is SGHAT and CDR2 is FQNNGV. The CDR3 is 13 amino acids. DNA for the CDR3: TGTGCCAGCAGTACTACTAGTCGTGAGACCCAGTACTTC. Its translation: CASSTTSRETQYF.

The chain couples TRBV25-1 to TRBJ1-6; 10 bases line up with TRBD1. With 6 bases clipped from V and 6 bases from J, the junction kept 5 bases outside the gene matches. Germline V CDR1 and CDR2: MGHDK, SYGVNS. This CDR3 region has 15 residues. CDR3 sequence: CASRGGQGGNSPLHF. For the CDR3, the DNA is TGTGCCAGCAGGGGCGGACAGGGGGGTAATTCACCCCTCCACTTT. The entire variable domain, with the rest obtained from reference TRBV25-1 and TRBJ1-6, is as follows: EADIYQTPRYLVIGTGKKITLECSQTMGHDKMYWYQQDPGMELHLIHYSYGVNSTEKGDLSSESTVSRIRTEHFPLTLESARPSHTSQYLCASRGGQGGNSPLHFGNGTRLTVT.

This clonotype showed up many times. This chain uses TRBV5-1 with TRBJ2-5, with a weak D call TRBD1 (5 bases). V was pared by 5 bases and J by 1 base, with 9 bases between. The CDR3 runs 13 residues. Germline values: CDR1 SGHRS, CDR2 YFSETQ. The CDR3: CASSQDSQETQYF. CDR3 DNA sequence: TGCGCCAGCAGTCAAGACAGCCAAGAGACCCAGTACTTC.

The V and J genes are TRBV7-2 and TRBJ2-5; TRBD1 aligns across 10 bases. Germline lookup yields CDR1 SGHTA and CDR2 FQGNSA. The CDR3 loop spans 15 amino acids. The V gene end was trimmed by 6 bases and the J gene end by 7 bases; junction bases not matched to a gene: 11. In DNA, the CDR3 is TGTGCCAGCAGTCGCGGTGGGGGACAGGGGAGGACCCAGTACTTC. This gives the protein CASSRGGGQGRTQYF.

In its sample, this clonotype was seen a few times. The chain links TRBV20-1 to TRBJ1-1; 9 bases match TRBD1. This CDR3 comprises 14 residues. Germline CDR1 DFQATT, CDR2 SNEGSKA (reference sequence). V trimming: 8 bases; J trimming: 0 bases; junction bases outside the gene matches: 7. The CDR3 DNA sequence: TGCAGTCAAAGAGGGACAGGGATGAACACTGAAGCTTTCTTT. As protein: CSQRGTGMNTEAFF.

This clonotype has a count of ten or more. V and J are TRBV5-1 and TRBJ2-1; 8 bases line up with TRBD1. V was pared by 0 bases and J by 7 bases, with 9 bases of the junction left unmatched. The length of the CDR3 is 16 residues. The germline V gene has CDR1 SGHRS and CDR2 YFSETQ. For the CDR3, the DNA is TGCGCCAGCAGCTTGGTGGCAGGGGGCTTCCAGAATGAGCAGTTCTTC. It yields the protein CASSLVAGGFQNEQFF.

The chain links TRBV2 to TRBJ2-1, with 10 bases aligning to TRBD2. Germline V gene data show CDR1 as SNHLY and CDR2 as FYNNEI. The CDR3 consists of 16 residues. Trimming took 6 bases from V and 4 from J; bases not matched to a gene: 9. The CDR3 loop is CASRSTSGAPYNEQFF. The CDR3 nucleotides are TGTGCCAGCAGGAGCACTAGCGGGGCACCTTACAATGAGCAGTTCTTC.

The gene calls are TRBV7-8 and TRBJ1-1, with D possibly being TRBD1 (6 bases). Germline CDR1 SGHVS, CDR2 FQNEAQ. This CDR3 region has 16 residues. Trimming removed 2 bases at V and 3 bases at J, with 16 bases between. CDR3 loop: CASSLRWGALDTEAFF. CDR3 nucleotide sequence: TGTGCCAGCAGCTTAAGATGGGGGGCCTTGGACACTGAAGCTTTCTTT.

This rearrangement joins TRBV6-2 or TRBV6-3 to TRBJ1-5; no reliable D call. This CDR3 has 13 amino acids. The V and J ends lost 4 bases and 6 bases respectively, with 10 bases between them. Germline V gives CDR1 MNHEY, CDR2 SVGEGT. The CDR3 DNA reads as TGTGCCAGCAGTTTATATGCCCGTCAGCCCCAGCATTTT. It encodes CASSLYARQPQHF.

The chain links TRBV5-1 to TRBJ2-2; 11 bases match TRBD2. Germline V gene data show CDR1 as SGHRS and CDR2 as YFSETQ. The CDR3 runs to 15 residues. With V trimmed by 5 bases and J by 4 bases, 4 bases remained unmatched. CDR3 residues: CASSFGLAGTGELFF. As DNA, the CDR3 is TGCGCCAGCAGTTTCGGACTAGCGGGCACCGGGGAGCTGTTTTTT.

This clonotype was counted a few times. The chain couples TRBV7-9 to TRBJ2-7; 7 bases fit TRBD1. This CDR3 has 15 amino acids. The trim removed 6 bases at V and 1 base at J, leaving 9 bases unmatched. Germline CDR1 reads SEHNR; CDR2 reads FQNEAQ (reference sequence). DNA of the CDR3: TGTGCCAGCAGTTCGGGGCCGGGACAGTCCTACGAGCAGTACTTC. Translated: CASSSGPGQSYEQYF.

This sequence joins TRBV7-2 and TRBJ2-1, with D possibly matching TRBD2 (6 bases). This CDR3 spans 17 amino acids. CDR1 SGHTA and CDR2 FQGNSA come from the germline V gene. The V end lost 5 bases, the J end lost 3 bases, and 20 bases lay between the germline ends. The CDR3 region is CASSTAQLALLYNEQFF. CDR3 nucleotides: TGTGCCAGCAGCACAGCGCAACTAGCTCTTCTCTACAATGAGCAGTTCTTC.

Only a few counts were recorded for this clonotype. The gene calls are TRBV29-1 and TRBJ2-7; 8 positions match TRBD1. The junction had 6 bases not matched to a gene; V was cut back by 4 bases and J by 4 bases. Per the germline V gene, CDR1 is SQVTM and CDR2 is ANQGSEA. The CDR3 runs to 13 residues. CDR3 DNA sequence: TGCAGCGTTGGAGACAGGGGTCTTTACGAGCAGTACTTC. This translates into CSVGDRGLYEQYF.

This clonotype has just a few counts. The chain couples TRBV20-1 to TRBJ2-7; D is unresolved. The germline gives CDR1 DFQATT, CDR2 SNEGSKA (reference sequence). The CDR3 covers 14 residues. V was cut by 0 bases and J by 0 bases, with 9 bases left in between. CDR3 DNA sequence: TGCAGTGCTAGAGATGACTTCGCCTCCTACGAGCAGTACTTC. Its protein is CSARDDFASYEQYF.

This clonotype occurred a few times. The CDR3 DNA follows: TGCAGTGCTAGGTGGAGGGGCAGGGGAGAGACCCAGTACTTC. Its protein product is CSARWRGRGETQYF. The chain recombines TRBV20-1 with TRBJ2-5, with D tentatively TRBD1 or TRBD2 (6 bases each). The CDR3 has 14 amino acids. Trimming left V 3 bases short and J 4 bases short, with 15 bases between. CDR1 is DFQATT, CDR2 SNEGSKA, per germline (reference sequence).

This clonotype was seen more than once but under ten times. CDR3 residues: CASSPMGTVLYEQYF. The CDR3 DNA follows: TGTGCCAGCAGCCCGATGGGGACAGTCCTCTACGAGCAGTACTTC. The J gene is TRBJ2-7, the V gene TRBV7-2, with 7 nucleotides matching TRBD1. Germline loops: CDR1 SGHTA, CDR2 FQGNSA. Losses at the gene ends were 5 bases for V and 3 bases for J; bases not matched to a gene: 10. CDR3 size: 15 residues. Full variable domain (rest looked up from reference TRBV7-2 and TRBJ2-7): GAGVSQSPSNKVTEKGKDVELRCDPISGHTALYWYRQSLGQGLEFLIYFQGNSAPDKSGLPSDRFSAERTGGSVSTLTIQRTQQEDSAVYLCASSPMGTVLYEQYFGPGTRLTVT.

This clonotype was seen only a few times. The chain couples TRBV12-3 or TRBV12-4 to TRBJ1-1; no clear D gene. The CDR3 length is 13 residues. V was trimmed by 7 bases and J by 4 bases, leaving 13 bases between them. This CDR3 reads CASTLSRSTEAFF. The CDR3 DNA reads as TGTGCCAGCACCCTGAGCCGGAGCACTGAAGCTTTCTTT.

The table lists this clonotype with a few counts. The CDR3 DNA is TGTGCCAGCAGCTTACGTAGCGGGGGGTCTCCAGATACGCAGTATTTT. Its translation is CASSLRSGGSPDTQYF. V gene TRBV7-9 combines with J gene TRBJ2-3; 10 nucleotides line up with TRBD2. This CDR3 contains 16 residues. V lost 2 bases to trimming and J lost 4 bases; unmatched junction nucleotides: 6. Per germline, CDR1 SEHNR and CDR2 FQNEAQ (reference sequence). The full variable domain, rest sourced from reference TRBV7-9 and TRBJ2-3, is DTGVSQNPRHKITKRGQNVTFRCDPISEHNRLYWYRQTLGQGPEFLTYFQNEAQLEKSRLLSDRFSAERPKGSFSTLEIQRTEQGDSAMYLCASSLRSGGSPDTQYFGPGTRLTVL.

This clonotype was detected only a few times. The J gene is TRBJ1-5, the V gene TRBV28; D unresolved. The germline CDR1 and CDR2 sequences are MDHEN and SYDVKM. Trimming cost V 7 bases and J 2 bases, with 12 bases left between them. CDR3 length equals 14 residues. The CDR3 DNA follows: TGTGCCAGCATCCCGGACGGCGGCAATCAGCCCCAGCATTTT. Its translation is CASIPDGGNQPQHF.

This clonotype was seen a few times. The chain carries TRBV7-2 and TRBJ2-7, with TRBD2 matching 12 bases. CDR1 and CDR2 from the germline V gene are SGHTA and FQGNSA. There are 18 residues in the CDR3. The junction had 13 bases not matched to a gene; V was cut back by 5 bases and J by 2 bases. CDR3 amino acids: CASSRGGTSGGPAYEQYF. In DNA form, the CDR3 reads TGTGCCAGCAGCAGGGGGGGCACTAGCGGGGGGCCGGCCTACGAGCAGTACTTC.

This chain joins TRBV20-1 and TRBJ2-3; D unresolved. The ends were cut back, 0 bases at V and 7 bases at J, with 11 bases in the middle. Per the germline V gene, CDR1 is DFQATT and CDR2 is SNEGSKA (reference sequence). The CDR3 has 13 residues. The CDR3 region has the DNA TGCAGTGCTAGAGATCCGGTTAGGAATACGCAGTATTTT. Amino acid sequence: CSARDPVRNTQYF.

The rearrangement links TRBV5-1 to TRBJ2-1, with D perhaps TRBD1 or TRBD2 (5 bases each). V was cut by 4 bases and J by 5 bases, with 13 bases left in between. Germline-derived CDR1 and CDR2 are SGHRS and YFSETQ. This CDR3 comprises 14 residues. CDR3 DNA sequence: TGCGCCAGCAGCCGCTTTGAGGGGAACAATGAGCAGTTCTTC. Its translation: CASSRFEGNNEQFF.